These 30 T cell receptor beta chains came from one sample sequenced in a study of T cell repertoires in cytomegalovirus infection. MiXCR, applied by TCRdb to the reads, yields one record per CDR3 protein. The repertoire holds 350,000 to 500,000 distinct CDR3 sequences, with about a third as singletons. Sequencing was carried out using PBMCs. All receptors come from a human donor in good health (CMV status not recorded). Some clones in this sample may be carry-over from other donors' samples.

The V call is TRBV7-8, the J call TRBJ2-5; the D gene is possibly TRBD2 (7 bases). This CDR3 region has 15 residues. Trimming shortened V by 2 bases and J by 5 bases, and 15 bases separated the two germline ends. Germline assignment: CDR1 SGHVS and CDR2 FQNEAQ. DNA for the CDR3: TGTGCCAGCAGCTTAAGGGGGGGGGGGAGCGAGACCCAGTACTTC. Its protein is CASSLRGGGSETQYF. Full variable domain (outside the CDR3, taken from reference TRBV7-8 and TRBJ2-5): GAGVSQSPRYKVAKRGQDVALRCDPISGHVSLFWYQQALGQGPEFLTYFQNEAQLDKSGLPSDRFFAERPEGSVSTLKIQRTQQEDSAVYLCASSLRGGGSETQYFGPGTRLLVL.

For this clonotype: It may be a read error: a sequence one base away is much more abundant. It is likely a read error, because the conserved phenylalanine at the end of the CDR3 is missing. The chain combines TRBV28 with TRBJ2-5, with D unclear. Trimming left V 4 bases short and J 2 bases short, with 5 bases between. This CDR3 is built from 12 residues. Germline CDR1 is MDHEN and CDR2 is SYDVKM. The CDR3 coding sequence is TGTGCCAGCAGTTCCACGCAAGAGACCCAGTACTTA. Its protein product is CASSSTQETQYL.

This clonotype has ten or more counts. The chain recombines TRBV11-2 with TRBJ2-7, with TRBD2 as a possible D gene (5 bases). Germline CDR1 and CDR2: SGHAT and FQNNGV. This CDR3 contains 21 residues. V lost 1 base and J 3 bases, leaving 31 bases between the germline ends. The CDR3 sequence: CASSLVPGIGFSDRGGYEQYF. The CDR3, as DNA: TGTGCCAGCAGCTTAGTGCCGGGGATCGGATTTAGTGATCGCGGAGGCTACGAGCAGTACTTC.

This clonotype was counted only a few times. V is TRBV27 and J is TRBJ1-1; 8 bases agree with TRBD1. The V gene end was trimmed by 4 bases and the J gene end by 1 base; junction bases not matched to a gene: 5. The CDR3 spans 15 residues. Germline assignment: CDR1 MNHEY and CDR2 SMNVEV (reference sequence). CDR3 residues: CASSSAGGQNTEAFF. CDR3 nucleotide sequence: TGTGCCAGCAGTTCGGCAGGGGGCCAGAACACTGAAGCTTTCTTT.

On this clonotype itself: Given the absence of the conserved phenylalanine or tryptophan at the CDR3 end, a read error is likely. The rearrangement links TRBV4-1 to TRBJ2-7; D remains unclear. Trimming stripped 0 bases from V and 0 bases from J, with 12 bases between. This CDR3 contains 16 residues. Germline V gene data show CDR1 as MGHRA and CDR2 as YSYEKL. The CDR3 bases are TGCGCCAGCAGCCAAGAAGTGGGTCCAAGCTCCTACGAGCAGTACTTA. Protein: CASSQEVGPSSYEQYL.

This clonotype appeared many times. The J gene is TRBJ1-6, the V gene TRBV12-3 or TRBV12-4; D remains unclear. V was cut by 5 bases and J by 5 bases, with 13 bases left in between. This CDR3 has 15 amino acids. CDR3 in amino acids: CASSPPGGDNSPLHF. Here the CDR3 DNA reads TGTGCCAGCAGTCCCCCAGGAGGAGATAATTCACCCCTCCACTTT.

As to this clonotype: A much larger clone differs from this one at a single base, so this may be a read error. V gene TRBV7-6 combines with J gene TRBJ2-7; D call uncertain. Germline V CDR1 and CDR2: SGHVS, FNYEAQ. This CDR3 is 14 amino acids long. V lost 1 base, J lost 3 bases, and 10 bases lay in between. This CDR3 is CASSLDGPNYEQYF. The CDR3 nucleotides are TGTGCCAGCAGCTTAGACGGGCCAAACTACGAGCAGTACTTC.

This clonotype was observed a handful of times. CDR3 amino acids: CASSFYNRAAPSPLHF. DNA for the CDR3: TGTGCCAGCAGTTTCTACAACCGGGCGGCTCCTTCACCCCTCCACTTT. The rearrangement joins TRBV12-3 or TRBV12-4 to TRBJ1-6; D is uncertain. The CDR3 contains 16 residues. Trimming removed 3 bases at V and 9 bases at J, with 18 bases between.

This chain links TRBV7-8 with TRBJ1-1, with no clear D. The CDR3 is 16 residues long. Trimming removed 0 bases from V and 1 base from J, with 12 bases in between. Germline V gene lookup returns CDR1 SGHVS and CDR2 FQNEAQ. CDR3 amino acids: CASSLALGRGNTEAFF. The CDR3 coding sequence is TGTGCCAGCAGCTTAGCATTGGGTCGGGGGAACACTGAAGCTTTCTTT. Combining the CDR3 with reference TRBV7-8 and TRBJ1-1 gives the whole variable domain GAGVSQSPRYKVAKRGQDVALRCDPISGHVSLFWYQQALGQGPEFLTYFQNEAQLDKSGLPSDRFFAERPEGSVSTLKIQRTQQEDSAVYLCASSLALGRGNTEAFFGQGTRLTVV.

For this clonotype: Its ends do not fully match the called genes, so a read error is possible. The chain employs TRBV6-2 or TRBV6-3 and TRBJ1-5, with D unclear. Looked up from germline, CDR1 is MNHEY and CDR2 is SVGEGT. The CDR3 spans 16 residues. CDR3 coding DNA: TGTTCCAGCACCCCCGGTGGCCCGGCAAGCAATCAGCCCCAGCATTTT. Encoded protein: CSSTPGGPASNQPQHF.

In this sample, this clonotype turned up a few times. V is TRBV7-9 and J is TRBJ1-4, with a weak D call TRBD1 (5 bases). The CDR3 has 12 amino acids. From germline, CDR1 is SEHNR and CDR2 FQNEAQ (reference sequence). Deletions cut 5 bases from V and 8 bases from J, with 9 bases between. DNA of the CDR3: TGTGCCAGCAGCCTCGGGACGGAAAAACTGTTTTTT. This gives the protein CASSLGTEKLFF. The whole variable domain, remainder taken from reference TRBV7-9 and TRBJ1-4, is DTGVSQNPRHKITKRGQNVTFRCDPISEHNRLYWYRQTLGQGPEFLTYFQNEAQLEKSRLLSDRFSAERPKGSFSTLEIQRTEQGDSAMYLCASSLGTEKLFFGSGTQLSVL.

This clonotype was recorded at least ten times. This rearrangement joins TRBV7-6 to TRBJ1-4; 7 bases align to TRBD1. V lost 5 bases, J lost 3 bases, and 3 bases stayed unmatched. The CDR3 extends over 14 amino acids. Germline V gene data show CDR1 as SGHVS and CDR2 as FNYEAQ. Written as DNA, the CDR3 is TGTGCCAGCAGCCAGACAGGGTCTAATGAAAAACTGTTTTTT. Protein sequence: CASSQTGSNEKLFF.

The genes are TRBV4-1 and TRBJ1-1; D uncertain. The CDR3 runs to 13 residues. CDR1 is MGHRA and CDR2 is YSYEKL in the germline V gene. V lost 0 bases, J lost 7 bases, and 9 bases lay in between. The CDR3 DNA reads TGCGCCAGCAGCCAAGAAACCTGGGTTGAAGCTTTCTTT. Its translation is CASSQETWVEAFF.

Notes on this clonotype: The junction differs from germline at one of its ends, possibly a read error. This sequence joins TRBV7-6 and TRBJ2-3; 9 nucleotides agree with TRBD2. The CDR3 sequence is 15 residues long. The V gene's germline CDR1 is SGHVS and CDR2 FNYEAQ. The chain's CDR3 is CASSPTSGLTYTKYF. As DNA, the CDR3 is TGTGCCAGCAGCCCCACTAGCGGGTTAACATATACGAAGTATTTT. The entire variable domain, with the rest obtained from reference TRBV7-6 and TRBJ2-3, is as follows: GAGVSQSPRYKVTKRGQDVALRCDPISGHVSLYWYRQALGQGPEFLTYFNYEAQQDKSGLPNDRFSAERPEGSISTLTIQRTEQRDSAMYRCASSPTSGLTYTKYFGPGTRLTVL.

This clonotype was seen a single time. This sequence joins TRBV18 and TRBJ2-1; a possible D gene is TRBD2 (6 bases). Germline V gives CDR1 KGHSH, CDR2 LQKENI. The germline V and J ends were trimmed by 6 bases and 3 bases, with 12 bases remaining between them. This CDR3 comprises 14 residues. The CDR3 DNA follows: TGTGCCAGCTCTCAAAATAGCGGCTACAATGAGCAGTTCTTC. Amino acids: CASSQNSGYNEQFF.

This chain connects TRBV19 to TRBJ2-1; D ambiguous. Germline lookup yields CDR1 LNHDA and CDR2 SQIVND (reference sequence). The CDR3 has 15 amino acids. Trimming removed 2 bases from V and 9 bases from J, with 17 bases in between. The CDR3 sequence is CASSILGTKESEQFF. The CDR3 region has the DNA TGTGCCAGTAGTATACTAGGAACCAAGGAAAGTGAGCAGTTCTTC.

A few counts support this clonotype. The rearrangement uses TRBV6-2 or TRBV6-3 and TRBJ2-7; 7 bases are shared with TRBD1. The CDR3 loop spans 14 amino acids. After removal of 6 bases from V and 4 bases from J, the junction contained 9 bases not matched to a gene. Germline CDR1 is MNHEY and CDR2 is SVGEGT. The CDR3 nucleotides are TGTGCCAGCAGCATCAGACAGGGAAGATACGAGCAGTACTTC. Its translation is CASSIRQGRYEQYF.

This clonotype was found once. V gene TRBV20-1 combines with J gene TRBJ1-4; no definite D call. CDR1 is DFQATT, CDR2 SNEGSKA, per germline (reference sequence). The length of the CDR3 is 16 residues. Trimming pared 6 bases from V and 4 bases from J, leaving 21 bases between. The CDR3 coding sequence is TGCAGTGCAAATCCGATCCCCCCGGGGTTTAATGAAAAACTGTTTTTT. It is translated as CSANPIPPGFNEKLFF.

The chain couples TRBV10-3 to TRBJ2-7; TRBD1 matches 9 bases. There are 16 residues in the CDR3. The trim removed 3 bases at V and 4 bases at J, leaving 10 bases unmatched. From germline, CDR1 is ENHRY and CDR2 SYGVKD. This CDR3 is CAISEPLGQGFYEQYF. For the CDR3, the DNA is TGTGCCATCAGTGAACCCCTGGGACAGGGATTTTACGAGCAGTACTTC.

J is TRBJ2-7 and V is TRBV11-1; D remains ambiguous. The CDR3 runs 15 residues. Germline assignment: CDR1 SGHAT and CDR2 FQDESV (reference sequence). Trimming shortened V by 0 bases and J by 0 bases, and 9 bases separated the two germline ends. CDR3 DNA sequence: TGTGCCAGCAGCTTAGCTTCCGAAAGCTCCTACGAGCAGTACTTC. It translates to CASSLASESSYEQYF.

This chain links TRBV9 with TRBJ1-4, with TRBD1 matching over 8 bases. The CDR3 sequence is 18 residues long. V lost 2 bases to trimming and J lost 0 bases; unmatched junction nucleotides: 9. Looked up from germline, CDR1 is SGDLS and CDR2 is YYNGEE. CDR3 region: CASSVLTDRAATNEKLFF. The CDR3 DNA sequence: TGTGCCAGCAGCGTTTTGACGGACAGGGCTGCAACTAATGAAAAACTGTTTTTT. The complete variable domain, with remaining parts taken from reference TRBV9 and TRBJ1-4, reads DSGVTQTPKHLITATGQRVTLRCSPRSGDLSVYWYQQSLDQGLQFLIQYYNGEERAKGNILERFSAQQFPDLHSELNLSSLELGDSALYFCASSVLTDRAATNEKLFFGSGTQLSVL.

This clonotype was counted between two and nine times. CDR3 residues: CASFPGFFVLNTEAFF. The CDR3 DNA follows: TGTGCCAGTTTCCCGGGGTTCTTCGTTTTGAACACTGAAGCTTTCTTT. The chain uses TRBV11-2 and TRBJ1-1; the D is unclear. Germline-derived CDR1 and CDR2 are SGHAT and FQNNGV. The CDR3 is made up of 16 amino acids. V was pared by 9 bases and J by 0 bases, with 20 bases between. Full variable domain (remainder filled in from reference TRBV11-2 and TRBJ1-1): EAGVAQSPRYKIIEKRQSVAFWCNPISGHATLYWYQQILGQGPKLLIQFQNNGVVDDSQLPKDRFSAERLKGVDSTLKIQPAKLEDSAVYLCASFPGFFVLNTEAFFGQGTRLTVV.

This clonotype appeared many times. This sequence joins TRBV7-6 and TRBJ2-3; possible D gene TRBD2, 5 bases. The germline V gene encodes CDR1 SGHVS and CDR2 FNYEAQ. The CDR3 covers 13 residues. The V gene lost 2 bases and the J gene lost 5 bases, with 8 bases spanning the gap. In DNA form, the CDR3 reads TGTGCCAGCAGCTTACGGGGTGGAGATACGCAGTATTTT. Translating gives CASSLRGGDTQYF.

The chain joins TRBV7-2 to TRBJ1-2; no firm D call. The germline gives CDR1 SGHTA, CDR2 FQGNSA. The CDR3 extends over 15 amino acids. The V and J ends lost 1 base and 6 bases respectively, with 15 bases between them. This CDR3 is CASSLVTLGKDGYTF. CDR3 coding DNA: TGTGCCAGCAGCTTAGTGACTTTGGGAAAGGATGGCTACACCTTC.

This chain joins TRBV20-1 and TRBJ2-7; the match to TRBD1 covers 7 bases. The CDR3 sequence is 13 residues long. Germline CDR1 is DFQATT and CDR2 is SNEGSKA (reference sequence). V dropped 6 bases and J dropped 3; count of bases not matched to a gene: 8. In DNA, the CDR3 is TGCAGTGCACCGACAGGGCGGTTCTACGAGCAGTACTTC. This gives the protein CSAPTGRFYEQYF.

V gene TRBV7-2 combines with J gene TRBJ2-7; D is tentatively TRBD1 or TRBD2 (6 bases each). Per the germline V gene, CDR1 is SGHTA and CDR2 is FQGNSA. The V and J ends lost 1 base and 4 bases respectively, with 17 bases between them. The CDR3 is 16 amino acids. Here the CDR3 DNA reads TGTGCCAGCAGCTTAGTCTCCAGTACGGGGGCTTACGAGCAGTACTTC. Amino acids: CASSLVSSTGAYEQYF.

The chain employs TRBV6-5 and TRBJ2-1; D might be TRBD2 (7 bases). This CDR3 contains 13 residues. Germline values: CDR1 MNHEY, CDR2 SVGAGI. Trimming took off 5 bases at V and 9 bases at J, with 14 bases between the two ends. The CDR3 DNA reads TGTGCCAGCAGTACCGGGGGGCCAGGTGAGCAGTTCTTC. Translation: CASSTGGPGEQFF.

This clonotype was detected only a few times. J is TRBJ2-3 and V is TRBV6-2 or TRBV6-3, with TRBD2 matching 8 bases. Per the germline V gene, CDR1 is MNHEY and CDR2 is SVGEGT. The CDR3 is 15 amino acids. V lost 7 bases, J lost 2 bases, and 8 bases stayed unmatched. The CDR3 DNA reads as TGTGCCAGCAATCCCGGGACTAGAGACACAGATACGCAGTATTTT. Translated, it gives CASNPGTRDTDTQYF.

This clonotype has only a few counts. The V and J genes are TRBV5-4 and TRBJ2-5, with unresolved D. This CDR3 has 14 residues. Germline assignment: CDR1 SGHNT and CDR2 YYREEE (reference sequence). V lost 6 bases and J lost 2, with 14 bases in between. This chain's CDR3 is CASTPGLGQETQYF. The CDR3 bases are TGTGCCAGCACCCCCGGGTTGGGGCAAGAGACCCAGTACTTC.

This rearrangement joins TRBV14 to TRBJ1-2; D possibly corresponds to TRBD1 (6 bases). V dropped 4 bases and J dropped 2 bases, with 14 bases sitting between them. Germline CDR1 and CDR2: SGHDN and FVKESK. This CDR3 is built from 15 residues. The CDR3 here is CASSPMRGGNYGYTF. CDR3 in DNA: TGTGCCAGCAGCCCAATGAGAGGGGGGAACTATGGCTACACCTTC.